Shown below are 20 T cell receptor beta chains from a single sample sequenced in a study of beta chain features in type 1 diabetes. Reverse transcription of all isolated RNA meant that expressed TCRB transcripts were sequenced. Produced via immunoSEQ multiplex PCR; TCRdb's table is partial and in-frame only. This sample has around 130,000 clones, with around 8.8% found just once. The antigens of these receptors remain unknown. Regarding the study as a whole: There was a moderate but significant shortening of TCRB CDR3s in all four CD4+ subsets of Type 1 diabetes patients.

Sequencing was carried out using central memory CD4+ T cells from blood. The receptors stem from a man aged 25-40 years with type 1 diabetes.

The rearrangement uses TRBV18 and TRBJ2-1, with D possibly matching TRBD1 (6 bases). CDR3 length: 14 residues. Germline CDR1 is KGHSH and CDR2 is LQKENI. V lost 6 bases, J lost 6 bases, and 15 bases lay in between. The CDR3 region has the DNA TGTGCCAGCTCTCTGGGGGCGGCTGGCAATGAGCAGTTCTTC. This translates into CASSLGAAGNEQFF.

The chain combines TRBV30 with TRBJ2-7; D remains ambiguous. Looked up from germline, CDR1 is GTSNPN and CDR2 is SVGIG (reference sequence). V lost 2 bases and J lost 9, with 11 bases in between. The CDR3 extends over 11 amino acids. CDR3 DNA: TGTGCCTGGAGTACTCCCCAGGTGCAGTACTTC. As protein: CAWSTPQVQYF.

The chain links TRBV7-8 to TRBJ1-6; 8 bases line up with TRBD1. CDR1 is SGHVS and CDR2 is FQNEAQ in the germline V gene. The CDR3 is made up of 15 amino acids. J gave up 10 bases and V 4 bases, and 9 bases lay outside the gene matches. CDR3 residues: CASSSYGTGDSPLHF. The DNA for the CDR3 is TGTGCCAGCAGCTCCTACGGGACAGGTGACTCACCCCTCCACTTT.

Only a few counts were recorded for this clone. The genes are TRBV5-4 and TRBJ2-5; D is possibly TRBD2 (6 bases). Trimming left V 4 bases short and J 5 bases short, with 21 bases between. The CDR3 runs to 16 residues. Germline CDR1 SGHNT, CDR2 YYREEE (reference sequence). The CDR3 loop reads CASSPRAGGAGETQYF. As DNA, the CDR3 is TGTGCCAGCAGCCCTCGGGCGGGCGGGGCCGGCGAGACCCAGTACTTC.

The chain combines TRBV5-1 with TRBJ2-1; unclear D gene. Trimming left V 4 bases short and J 3 bases short, with 8 bases between. The CDR3 runs to 13 residues. Germline CDR1 reads SGHRS; CDR2 reads YFSETQ. CDR3 sequence (DNA): TGCGCCAGCAGCCTAGAGGACTACAATGAGCAGTTCTTC. Residues: CASSLEDYNEQFF.

There are a few counts of this clone. The genes are TRBV5-1 and TRBJ2-3, with 10 bases that match TRBD1. V gave up 1 base and J gave up 5 bases; unmatched junction bases: 4. Germline CDR1 SGHRS, CDR2 YFSETQ. This CDR3 is built from 15 residues. In DNA form, the CDR3 reads TGCGCCAGCAGCTTGATGGGACAGGGGAAAGATACGCAGTATTTT. Encoded protein: CASSLMGQGKDTQYF.

A word on this clone: The identical CDR3 is also encoded by other nucleotide sequences in the sample. The rearrangement joins TRBV6-6 to TRBJ2-5; weak D call: TRBD2 (5 bases). The CDR3 has 13 amino acids. CDR1 MNHNY and CDR2 SVGAGI come from the germline V gene (reference sequence). V lost 4 bases and J lost 2, with 8 bases in between. The CDR3 reads CASSWTGQETQYF. DNA of the CDR3: TGTGCCAGCAGTTGGACGGGGCAAGAGACCCAGTACTTC.

This clone was detected only a few times. The chain combines TRBV4-3 with TRBJ1-1; TRBD1 matches 7 bases. Germline V gene lookup returns CDR1 LGHNA and CDR2 YSLEER. J was trimmed by 5 bases and V by 4 bases; bases with no gene match: 7. The CDR3 sequence is 14 residues long. CDR3 coding DNA: TGCGCCAGCAGCCGACAGGGTCCGGGGACTGAAGCTTTCTTT. Its translation: CASSRQGPGTEAFF.

About this clone: Other DNA variants within this sample encode the same CDR3. The rearrangement uses TRBV6-6 and TRBJ2-7, with D hard to call. The CDR3 has 15 amino acids. The V gene lost 0 bases and the J gene lost 0 bases, with 9 bases spanning the gap. The germline CDR1 and CDR2 sequences are MNHNY and SVGAGI (reference sequence). The CDR3 DNA is TGTGCCAGCAGTTACTCCGGTGAAAGCTCCTACGAGCAGTACTTC. It yields the protein CASSYSGESSYEQYF.

The chain links TRBV11-3 to TRBJ2-5; 9 bases match TRBD1. CDR3 length equals 14 residues. Trimming removed 5 bases from V and 4 bases from J; junction bases left unmatched: 5. Germline lookup yields CDR1 SGHNT and CDR2 YENEEA. Here the CDR3 reads CASSLTGGGETQYF. CDR3 coding DNA: TGTGCCAGCAGCCTGACAGGGGGAGGAGAGACCCAGTACTTC.

This clone occurred a few times. The chain uses TRBV30 and TRBJ1-3; TRBD1 aligns across 10 bases. With V trimmed by 5 bases and J by 3 bases, 4 bases remained unmatched. The CDR3 spans 14 residues. Per the germline V gene, CDR1 is GTSNPN and CDR2 is SVGIG (reference sequence). The CDR3 coding sequence is TGTGCCTGGGCGACAGGGGGCTATGGAAACACCATATATTTT. It encodes CAWATGGYGNTIYF.

The V call is TRBV5-1, the J call TRBJ1-4; 9 bases are a match to TRBD1. Looked up from germline, CDR1 is SGHRS and CDR2 is YFSETQ. The CDR3 runs to 13 residues. The junction had 2 bases not matched to a gene; V was cut back by 3 bases and J by 8 bases. The DNA for the CDR3 is TGCGCCAGCAGCTCCGGACAGGGGGAAAAACTGTTTTTT. Translating gives CASSSGQGEKLFF.

This clone was seen a few times. The V call is TRBV18, the J call TRBJ2-3; D remains ambiguous. This CDR3 region has 16 residues. Germline CDR1 KGHSH, CDR2 LQKENI. The ends were cut back, 0 bases at V and 2 bases at J, with 12 bases in the middle. The CDR3 region is CASSPPASTFTDTQYF. CDR3 nucleotides: TGTGCCAGCTCACCACCCGCCAGTACCTTCACAGATACGCAGTATTTT. Complete variable domain (other parts from reference TRBV18 and TRBJ2-3): NAGVMQNPRHLVRRRGQEARLRCSPMKGHSHVYWYRQLPEEGLKFMVYLQKENIIDESGMPKERFSAEFPKEGPSILRIQQVVRGDSAAYFCASSPPASTFTDTQYFGPGTRLTVL.

V gene TRBV15 combines with J gene TRBJ2-1; 7 bases are shared with TRBD1. The CDR3 runs 17 residues. Germline values: CDR1 LNHNV, CDR2 YYDKDF (reference sequence). Unmatched junction bases numbered 7, after V lost 1 base and J lost 1 base. The CDR3 reads CATSRARQGGSYNEQFF. The CDR3 DNA is TGTGCCACCAGCAGAGCCAGACAGGGCGGTTCCTACAATGAGCAGTTCTTC.

This clone has just a few counts. The rearrangement joins TRBV9 to TRBJ2-2, with a weak D call TRBD2 (5 bases). The CDR3 has 14 residues. Germline assignment: CDR1 SGDLS and CDR2 YYNGEE. V dropped 3 bases and J dropped 7 bases, with 13 bases sitting between them. DNA of the CDR3: TGTGCCAGCAGCGCGGGAAATCTAAACGGGGAGCTGTTTTTT. Translating gives CASSAGNLNGELFF. The full variable domain, its missing parts supplied by reference TRBV9 and TRBJ2-2, is DSGVTQTPKHLITATGQRVTLRCSPRSGDLSVYWYQQSLDQGLQFLIQYYNGEERAKGNILERFSAQQFPDLHSELNLSSLELGDSALYFCASSAGNLNGELFFGEGSRLTVL.

This clone was picked up a small number of times. J is TRBJ1-1 and V is TRBV6-6; 12 bases map to TRBD1. The CDR3 runs to 15 residues. V lost 7 bases and J lost 8; bases outside the gene matches: 11. Per germline, CDR1 MNHNY and CDR2 SVGAGI (reference sequence). This CDR3 reads CASTRTGTGGREAFF. The CDR3 nucleotides read TGTGCCAGCACTCGGACCGGGACAGGGGGCCGAGAAGCTTTCTTT.

This clone occurred a few times. The chain uses TRBV6-5 and TRBJ2-7; possibly TRBD1 for D (6 bases). Trimming left V 6 bases short and J 5 bases short, with 14 bases between. CDR1 is MNHEY and CDR2 is SVGAGI in the germline V gene. The CDR3 length is 13 residues. CDR3 bases: TGTGCCAGCAGCCGGAACAGGGACCACGAGCAGTACTTC. Translated: CASSRNRDHEQYF.

The chain employs TRBV28 and TRBJ1-1; D possibly corresponds to TRBD1 (6 bases). The CDR3 extends over 12 amino acids. Trimming cost V 7 bases and J 6 bases, with 12 bases left between them. Germline CDR1 reads MDHEN; CDR2 reads SYDVKM. In nucleotides, the CDR3 is TGTGCCAGCATTGGACAGAGGCCTGAAGCTTTCTTT. It translates to CASIGQRPEAFF.

This clone was detected only a few times. V is TRBV7-2 and J is TRBJ2-3, with 10 bases fitting TRBD2. With 5 bases clipped from V and 1 base from J, the junction kept 3 bases outside the gene matches. This CDR3 is built from 15 residues. The germline gives CDR1 SGHTA, CDR2 FQGNSA. The CDR3 region is CASSPGTSGTDTQYF. The CDR3 bases are TGTGCCAGCAGCCCCGGGACTAGCGGCACAGATACGCAGTATTTT. Supplemented by reference TRBV7-2 and TRBJ2-3, the full variable domain reads GAGVSQSPSNKVTEKGKDVELRCDPISGHTALYWYRQSLGQGLEFLIYFQGNSAPDKSGLPSDRFSAERTGGSVSTLTIQRTQQEDSAVYLCASSPGTSGTDTQYFGPGTRLTVL.

This clone was seen only a few times. The chain employs TRBV5-1 and TRBJ1-1; possible D gene TRBD1, 5 bases. The CDR3 has 12 residues. CDR1 is SGHRS and CDR2 is YFSETQ in the germline V gene. V dropped 5 bases and J dropped 3 bases, with 8 bases sitting between them. The CDR3: CASRGQDTEAFF. In DNA form, the CDR3 reads TGCGCCAGCAGGGGGCAGGACACTGAAGCTTTCTTT.